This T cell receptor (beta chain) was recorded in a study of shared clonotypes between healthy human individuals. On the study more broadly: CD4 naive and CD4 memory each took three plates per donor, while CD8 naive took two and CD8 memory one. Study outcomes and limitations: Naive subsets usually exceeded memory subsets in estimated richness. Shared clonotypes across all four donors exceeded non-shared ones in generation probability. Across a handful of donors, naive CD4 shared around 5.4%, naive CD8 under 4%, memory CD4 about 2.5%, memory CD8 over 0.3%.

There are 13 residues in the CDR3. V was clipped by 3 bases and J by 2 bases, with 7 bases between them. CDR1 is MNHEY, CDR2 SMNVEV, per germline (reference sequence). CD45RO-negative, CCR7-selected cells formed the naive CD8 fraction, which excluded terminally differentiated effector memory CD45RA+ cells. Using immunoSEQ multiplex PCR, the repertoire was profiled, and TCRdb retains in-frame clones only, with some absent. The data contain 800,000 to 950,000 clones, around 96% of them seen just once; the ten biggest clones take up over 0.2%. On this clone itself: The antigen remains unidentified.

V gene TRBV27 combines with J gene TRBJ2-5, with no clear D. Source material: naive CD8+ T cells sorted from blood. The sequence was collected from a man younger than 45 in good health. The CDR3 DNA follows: TGTGCCAGCAGTTTTATCGGGCAAGAGACCCAGTACTTC. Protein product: CASSFIGQETQYF.